This T cell receptor (beta chain) was captured in a study of T cell repertoires in cytomegalovirus infection. Looking at the study overall: Through public TCR beta signatures, both CMV infection and matching HLA type were indicated. General study results and limits: What dominated the ex vivo response were HLA-C-restricted CMV-specific TCR beta clonotypes.

MiXCR, run by TCRdb on the reads, gives a single entry per CDR3 protein. The sample includes roughly 760,000 distinct CDR3 sequences, 35% to 45% seen only once; the top ten take roughly 2.9%. With regard to this clonotype: Its target is unknown.

CDR1 and CDR2 (germline): MNHEY, SMNVEV (reference sequence). The V and J ends lost 3 bases and 3 bases, in that order; junction bases with no gene match: 4. The CDR3 totals 16 residues. The sequenced sample was PBMCs. This sequence originates from a human donor in good health (CMV status not recorded). Some clones in this sample may be carry-over from other donors' samples. This chain joins TRBV27 and TRBJ2-1; 11 bases map to TRBD2. CDR3 loop: CASSFLLAGGYNEQFF. DNA for the CDR3: TGTGCCAGCAGTTTCTTGCTAGCGGGAGGCTACAATGAGCAGTTCTTC.